The clone carrying this T cell receptor (beta chain) was found a few times. Antigen unknown. The data were obtained in a study of T cell repertoires in cytomegalovirus infection. Overall study context: Both a matching HLA type and CMV infection were indicated by public TCR beta signatures.

Study results and caveats: Within the response measured ex vivo, HLA-C-restricted CMV-specific TCR beta clonotypes were dominant. Carriers of CMV plus the relevant HLA were identified by cumulative public TCR beta family frequency.

Via MiXCR, TCRdb re-called the reads, giving one row per CDR3 protein. Here the sample spans about 740,000 distinct CDR3 sequences, roughly 36% being singletons. The clonotype was recovered from a human donor in good health (CMV status not recorded). Some clones in this sample may be carry-over from other donors' samples. The sequenced material came from PBMCs.

The CDR3 DNA follows: TGTGCCAGCAGAGCAACAGGGGGCTATCAGCCCCAGCATTTT. Translating gives CASRATGGYQPQHF. The gene calls are TRBV6-1 and TRBJ1-5; 9 nucleotides match TRBD1. This CDR3 has 14 residues. Germline lookup yields CDR1 MNHNS and CDR2 SASEGT. V was clipped by 6 bases and J by 5 bases; unmatched bases: 5.